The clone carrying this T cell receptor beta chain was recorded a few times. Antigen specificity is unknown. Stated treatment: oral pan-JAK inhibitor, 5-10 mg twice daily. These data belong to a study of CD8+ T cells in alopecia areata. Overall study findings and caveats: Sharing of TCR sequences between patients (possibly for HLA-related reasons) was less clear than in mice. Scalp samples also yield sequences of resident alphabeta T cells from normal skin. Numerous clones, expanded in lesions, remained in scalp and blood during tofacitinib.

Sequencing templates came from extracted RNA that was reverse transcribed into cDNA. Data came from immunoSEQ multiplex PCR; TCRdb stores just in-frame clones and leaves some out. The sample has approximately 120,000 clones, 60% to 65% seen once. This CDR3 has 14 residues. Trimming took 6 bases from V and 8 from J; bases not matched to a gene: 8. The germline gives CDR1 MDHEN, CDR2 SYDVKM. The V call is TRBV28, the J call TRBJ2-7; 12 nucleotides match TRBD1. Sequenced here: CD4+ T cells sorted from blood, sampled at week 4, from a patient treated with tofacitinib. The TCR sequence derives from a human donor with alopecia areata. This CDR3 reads CASSWDRGRIQQYF. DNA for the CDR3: TGTGCCAGCAGCTGGGACAGGGGGCGGATCCAGCAGTACTTC.